Sequencing of this TCR beta chain was carried out in a study of cytomegalovirus exposure and HLA in healthy donors. About the research overall: The 550 to 800 first-cohort repertoires and the 95 to 150 validation repertoires shared the same platform, a later analysis reported.

The study's findings and limits: In vitro confirmation showed three CMV-associated chains to be CMV antigen specific. Diagnosis of cytomegalovirus status made by the classifier reportedly showed high specificity and sensitivity.

The donors were members of the validation cohort, which comprised 100 to 150 subjects and was separate from the first cohort of several hundred subjects. On this clone itself: The antigen is unknown.

The V end lost 0 bases, the J end lost 7 bases, and 13 bases lay between the germline ends. This CDR3 comprises 16 residues. Looked up from germline, CDR1 is LGHNA and CDR2 is YNFKEQ. TCRdb's copy holds only in-frame clones and misses some; the assay was immunoSEQ multiplex PCR. The sample holds 120,000 or so clones, approximately 90% seen once. The clonotype comes from a woman younger than 45 in good health and CMV-seropositive. The chain has TRBV4-2 and TRBJ1-6, with D perhaps matching TRBD1 (5 bases). The sequenced material came from PBMCs. This chain's CDR3 is CASSQEGQGTNSPLHF. The DNA of the CDR3 is TGTGCCAGCAGCCAAGAAGGGCAGGGTACAAATTCACCCCTCCACTTT.